The 15 T cell receptor beta chains in this list originate from one sample, sequenced in a study of molecular identifiers for immune sequencing clone quantification. A single record per CDR3 protein comes from TCRdb applying MiXCR to the PCR reads. The sample lists fewer than 350,000 distinct CDR3 sequences, roughly 23% occurring once. Source material: naive CD8+ T cells from blood, with Jurkat cell RNA spiked in. Subset indicated: FACS-sorted CD8+CD4-CCR7+CD45RA+ naive T cells. The receptor set was obtained from a human donor in good health. Some libraries in this study had Jurkat cell RNA spiked in.

About this clonotype: Being one base from a much bigger clone, this may be a read error. The chain employs TRBV27 and TRBJ2-5, with 10 bases matching TRBD2. Trimming took 4 bases from V and 9 from J; bases not matched to a gene: 14. There are 16 residues in the CDR3. Germline V gives CDR1 MNHEY, CDR2 SMNVEV (reference sequence). The CDR3 DNA reads TGTGCCAGCAGTTCAAGACTAGCGGGCGCCAGAGGGGCCCAGTACTTC. Its translation is CASSSRLAGARGAQYF.

The table lists this clonotype with many counts. The chain joins TRBV7-6 to TRBJ1-1; D gene uncertain. CDR3 length equals 13 residues. The V end lost 2 bases, the J end lost 4 bases, and 8 bases lay between the germline ends. Per the germline V gene, CDR1 is SGHVS and CDR2 is FNYEAQ. CDR3 bases: TGTGCCAGCAGCTTAAACATAGGCACTGAAGCTTTCTTT. Translated, it gives CASSLNIGTEAFF.

This clonotype was detected a few times. V is TRBV12-3 or TRBV12-4 and J is TRBJ2-2, with D possibly matching TRBD1 (6 bases). V lost 10 bases, J lost 4 bases, and 19 bases lay in between. The CDR3 runs 15 residues. This CDR3 is CATTPTGFGTGELFF. CDR3 nucleotide sequence: TGTGCCACCACGCCAACAGGGTTTGGCACCGGGGAGCTGTTTTTT.

This clonotype was counted many times. The rearrangement uses TRBV2 and TRBJ1-6; D not resolved. V shed 0 bases and J shed 3 bases, with 6 bases lying between them. This CDR3 region has 15 residues. Looked up from germline, CDR1 is SNHLY and CDR2 is FYNNEI. The CDR3 protein is CASSEALGYNSPLHF. In DNA, the CDR3 is TGTGCCAGCAGTGAAGCGCTAGGCTATAATTCACCCCTCCACTTT.

This clonotype was counted a few times. Here the CDR3 omits its conserved ending phenylalanine or tryptophan, so a read error is the likely source. The chain is built from TRBV28 and TRBJ1-1, with D possibly TRBD1 on 6 matching bases. The V end lost 2 bases, the J end lost 3 bases, and 10 bases lay between the germline ends. The CDR3 loop spans 14 amino acids. Germline V lookup: CDR1 MDHEN, CDR2 SYDVKM. The CDR3 coding sequence is TGTGCCAGCAGTTTACAAGGGGGGGACACTGAAGCTTTCCTT. Protein sequence: CASSLQGGDTEAFL.

The chain has TRBV19 and TRBJ1-6; D unclear. The CDR3 runs 15 residues. V lost 1 base and J lost 9, with 13 bases in between. In germline, CDR1 is LNHDA, CDR2 SQIVND (reference sequence). The DNA for the CDR3 is TGTGCCAGTAGTATAGGACACCCGGTCGGTTCACCCCTCCACTTT. Translating gives CASSIGHPVGSPLHF.

This clonotype was picked up many times. The CDR3: CASSLETSGELFF. CDR3 DNA: TGTGCCAGCAGCTTGGAGACCTCCGGGGAGCTGTTTTTT. This rearrangement joins TRBV7-6 to TRBJ2-2; D is unclear. Germline V CDR1 and CDR2: SGHVS, FNYEAQ. The CDR3 is 13 amino acids. V gave up 3 bases and J gave up 6 bases, with 8 bases separating them.

In its sample, this clonotype was seen many times. The chain links TRBV7-9 to TRBJ1-1; D is unclear. The CDR3 sequence is 12 residues long. Trimming removed 3 bases at V and 6 bases at J, with 8 bases between. The germline CDR1 and CDR2 sequences are SEHNR and FQNEAQ (reference sequence). CDR3 DNA sequence: TGTGCCAGCAGCTTTAGAAGTCCTGAAGCTTTCTTT. Translated: CASSFRSPEAFF.

The rearrangement joins TRBV27 to TRBJ2-3, with 9 bases that match TRBD2. This CDR3 has 15 residues. Germline V CDR1 and CDR2: MNHEY, SMNVEV (reference sequence). Losses at the gene ends were 0 bases for V and 2 bases for J; bases not matched to a gene: 0. As DNA, the CDR3 is TGTGCCAGCAGTTTATCGGGACTAGCCACAGATACGCAGTATTTT. Protein sequence: CASSLSGLATDTQYF.

The table lists this clonotype with many counts. The chain recombines TRBV29-1 with TRBJ2-2; D ambiguous. The V end was cut by 6 bases, the J end by 4 bases, with 9 bases between. The CDR3 consists of 12 residues. Germline V CDR1 and CDR2: SQVTM, ANQGSEA. The CDR3 DNA reads TGCAGCGTCGATGCAGGCACCGGGGAGCTGTTTTTT. Protein product: CSVDAGTGELFF.

This clonotype has a count of ten or more. This rearrangement joins TRBV12-3 or TRBV12-4 to TRBJ1-5, with 8 bases aligning to TRBD1. The CDR3 runs 14 residues. The junction had 7 bases not matched to a gene; V was cut back by 5 bases and J by 7 bases. The CDR3 nucleotides are TGTGCCAGCAGTAACCGGACAGGGCGGCAGCCCCAGCATTTT. As protein: CASSNRTGRQPQHF.

Many counts were recorded for this clonotype. The chain employs TRBV7-9 and TRBJ2-7, with D perhaps matching TRBD1 (6 bases). The CDR3 has 15 residues. Trimming shortened V by 4 bases and J by 4 bases, and 17 bases separated the two germline ends. Per the germline V gene, CDR1 is SEHNR and CDR2 is FQNEAQ (reference sequence). This CDR3 reads CASSSTQTGPYEQYF. The CDR3 DNA follows: TGTGCCAGCAGCTCGACCCAGACAGGTCCTTACGAGCAGTACTTC. The variable domain in full, with the rest retrieved from reference TRBV7-9 and TRBJ2-7, is DTGVSQNPRHKITKRGQNVTFRCDPISEHNRLYWYRQTLGQGPEFLTYFQNEAQLEKSRLLSDRFSAERPKGSFSTLEIQRTEQGDSAMYLCASSSTQTGPYEQYFGPGTRLTVT.

The table lists this clonotype with many counts. V gene TRBV5-1 combines with J gene TRBJ1-5; D gene unclear. Per germline, CDR1 SGHRS and CDR2 YFSETQ. This CDR3 has 15 amino acids. The V gene lost 0 bases and the J gene lost 0 bases, with 7 bases spanning the gap. The CDR3 DNA is TGCGCCAGCAGCTTGGTAGGCAATAGCAATCAGCCCCAGCATTTT. Protein: CASSLVGNSNQPQHF. Full variable domain (remainder filled in from reference TRBV5-1 and TRBJ1-5): KAGVTQTPRYLIKTRGQQVTLSCSPISGHRSVSWYQQTPGQGLQFLFEYFSETQRNKGNFPGRFSGRQFSNSRSEMNVSTLELGDSALYLCASSLVGNSNQPQHFGDGTRLSIL.

This clonotype has a count of ten or more. The V call is TRBV7-9, the J call TRBJ2-3, with 7 bases identical to TRBD2. Germline values: CDR1 SEHNR, CDR2 FQNEAQ (reference sequence). Losses at the gene ends were 4 bases for V and 4 bases for J; bases not matched to a gene: 8. The CDR3 is 15 amino acids. The CDR3 here is CASSSPPTSPDTQYF. CDR3 bases: TGTGCCAGCAGCTCCCCGCCGACTAGCCCAGATACGCAGTATTTT.

This clonotype was counted ten times or more. The chain recombines TRBV2 with TRBJ1-5; 7 bases are a match to TRBD1. Per the germline V gene, CDR1 is SNHLY and CDR2 is FYNNEI. Unmatched junction bases numbered 6, after V lost 1 base and J lost 6 bases. The CDR3 consists of 15 residues. The CDR3 DNA follows: TGTGCCAGCAGTGAAGGACAGGGTAACCCTCAGCCCCAGCATTTT. Translation gives CASSEGQGNPQPQHF.